Described below is a single T cell receptor (beta chain) sequence and its context. This sample is drawn from a study of T cell changes during pregnancy in multiple sclerosis. Germline V lookup: CDR1 SGHNT, CDR2 YYREEE (reference sequence). Trimming cost V 4 bases and J 3 bases; bases outside gene matches: 4. The length of the CDR3 is 14 residues. TCRdb's table, derived via immunoSEQ multiplex PCR, lists solely in-frame clones and lacks some. The sample contains just over 80,000 clones, roughly 96% of which appear only once. The receptor was derived from a female donor with multiple sclerosis, enrolled in a pregnancy study. The sequencing here drew on peripheral blood, taken in the second trimester of pregnancy. This chain uses TRBV5-4 with TRBJ2-7, with 10 positions matching TRBD1. The CDR3 nucleotides read TGTGCCAGCAGCCGGGACAGGGGTAGCTACGAGCAGTACTTC. Translated: CASSRDRGSYEQYF.